The rows below give T cell receptor beta chains drawn from one sample of a study of blood T cell repertoires in COVID-19. The table came from immunoSEQ multiplex PCR; TCRdb's copy has only in-frame clones and leaves some out. The table records some 100,000 clones, roughly 76% of them present only once. Material for sequencing was peripheral blood. The receptors were gathered from a human donor in a cohort sampled during active COVID-19. The CDR3 runs from the conserved cysteine through the conserved F or W. D genes are given only for firm matches. The size entry is marked missing in some rows and otherwise reads once, few, many or a size class.

clone size: NA
D gene: TRBD1
J gene: TRBJ1-1
V gene: TRBV6-5
CDR3 protein: CASSIRQGSTEAFF
CDR3 DNA: TGTGCCAGCAGTATTAGACAGGGTAGCACTGAAGCTTTCTTT

clone size: NA
D gene: NA
J gene: TRBJ1-1
V gene: TRBV5-6
CDR3 protein: CASSLGSDTEAFF
CDR3 DNA: TGTGCCAGCAGCTTGGGTTCGGACACTGAAGCTTTCTTT

clone size: NA
D gene: NA
J gene: TRBJ1-1
V gene: TRBV3-1/TRBV3-2
CDR3 protein: CASSLVGGTVSNTEAFF
CDR3 DNA: TGTGCCAGCAGCCTCGTTGGGGGCACAGTCTCGAACACTGAAGCTTTCTTT

clone size: once
D gene: TRBD2
J gene: TRBJ2-3
V gene: TRBV30
CDR3 protein: CAWSGGFTDTQYF
CDR3 DNA: TGTGCCTGGAGCGGGGGGTTCACAGATACGCAGTATTTT

clone size: NA
D gene: NA
J gene: TRBJ1-6
V gene: TRBV30
CDR3 protein: CAWASDNSPLHF
CDR3 DNA: TGTGCCTGGGCTTCCGATAATTCACCCCTCCACTTT

clone size: NA
D gene: NA
J gene: TRBJ2-1
V gene: TRBV6-2/TRBV6-3
CDR3 protein: CASSIRVAARRNEQFF
CDR3 DNA: TGTGCCAGCAGTATCCGAGTGGCAGCGCGGCGCAATGAGCAGTTCTTC

clone size: NA
D gene: NA
J gene: TRBJ2-3
V gene: TRBV5-1
CDR3 protein: CASRLGAGSPPDTQYF
CDR3 DNA: TGCGCCAGCAGGTTAGGGGCAGGTTCCCCCCCAGATACGCAGTATTTT

clone size: NA
D gene: TRBD1
J gene: TRBJ1-6
V gene: TRBV6-1
CDR3 protein: CASSEWDRGNSPLHF
CDR3 DNA: TGTGCCAGCAGTGAATGGGACAGGGGGAACTCACCCCTCCACTTT

clone size: NA
D gene: NA
J gene: TRBJ1-1
V gene: TRBV7-2
CDR3 protein: CASSPRPEAFF
CDR3 DNA: TGTGCCAGCAGCCCCCGTCCTGAAGCTTTCTTT

clone size: NA
D gene: TRBD1
J gene: TRBJ1-5
V gene: TRBV19
CDR3 protein: CATGQVGVSNQPQHF
CDR3 DNA: TGTGCCACAGGACAGGTCGGGGTTAGCAATCAGCCCCAGCATTTT

clone size: NA
D gene: TRBD1
J gene: TRBJ2-5
V gene: TRBV5-1
CDR3 protein: CASSFGTGVRETQYF
CDR3 DNA: TGCGCCAGCAGCTTCGGGACAGGGGTGAGAGAGACCCAGTACTTC

clone size: NA
D gene: NA
J gene: TRBJ1-2
V gene: TRBV5-1
CDR3 protein: CASSLVDAGGDGYTF
CDR3 DNA: TGCGCCAGCAGCTTGGTCGATGCGGGGGGCGATGGCTACACCTTC

clone size: NA
D gene: NA
J gene: TRBJ1-2
V gene: TRBV5-1
CDR3 protein: CASSTNRAGYTF
CDR3 DNA: TGCGCCAGCAGTACAAACAGGGCGGGCTACACCTTC

clone size: NA
D gene: TRBD1
J gene: TRBJ1-4
V gene: TRBV7-2
CDR3 protein: CASSYITGGNEKLFF
CDR3 DNA: TGTGCCAGCAGCTATATTACAGGGGGCAACGAAAAACTGTTTTTT

clone size: NA
D gene: TRBD2
J gene: TRBJ2-5
V gene: TRBV30
CDR3 protein: CAWSPGTSGVSRTQYF
CDR3 DNA: TGTGCCTGGAGTCCTGGGACTAGCGGGGTTAGTCGGACCCAGTACTTC

clone size: NA
D gene: TRBD2
J gene: TRBJ2-3
V gene: TRBV6-4
CDR3 protein: CASRLSGRAPDTQYF
CDR3 DNA: TGTGCCAGCAGACTTAGCGGGAGAGCTCCAGATACGCAGTATTTT

clone size: NA
D gene: TRBD1
J gene: TRBJ1-1
V gene: TRBV11-2
CDR3 protein: CASSPWDSKNTEAFF
CDR3 DNA: TGTGCCAGCAGCCCATGGGACAGCAAAAACACTGAAGCTTTCTTT

clone size: NA
D gene: TRBD2
J gene: TRBJ2-7
V gene: TRBV6-2/TRBV6-3
CDR3 protein: CASSNLAGDAYEQYF
CDR3 DNA: TGTGCCAGCAGTAACCTAGCGGGGGATGCCTACGAGCAGTACTTC

clone size: NA
D gene: TRBD1
J gene: TRBJ1-1
V gene: TRBV11-2
CDR3 protein: CATQGVGAEAFF
CDR3 DNA: TGTGCCACGCAGGGGGTGGGTGCTGAAGCTTTCTTT

clone size: once
D gene: TRBD1
J gene: TRBJ1-5
V gene: TRBV18
CDR3 protein: CASSLTGGGSNQPQHF
CDR3 DNA: TGTGCCAGCTCACTGACAGGGGGTGGAAGCAATCAGCCCCAGCATTTT

clone size: NA
D gene: NA
J gene: TRBJ1-3
V gene: TRBV9
CDR3 protein: CASSVLAGDLSGNTIYF
CDR3 DNA: TGTGCCAGCAGCGTATTGGCAGGCGATCTCTCGGGAAACACCATATATTTT

clone size: few
D gene: NA
J gene: TRBJ2-5
V gene: TRBV4-3
CDR3 protein: CASSWRTFETQYF
CDR3 DNA: TGCGCCAGCAGCTGGCGGACTTTCGAGACCCAGTACTTC

clone size: few
D gene: NA
J gene: TRBJ1-2
V gene: TRBV3-1/TRBV3-2
CDR3 protein: CASSPDIANYGYTF
CDR3 DNA: TGTGCCAGCAGCCCGGACATAGCTAACTATGGCTACACCTTC

clone size: NA
D gene: TRBD2
J gene: TRBJ2-7
V gene: TRBV2
CDR3 protein: CASSDNPGTSPEQYF
CDR3 DNA: TGTGCCAGCAGTGATAATCCCGGGACTAGTCCCGAGCAGTACTTC

clone size: NA
D gene: NA
J gene: TRBJ2-7
V gene: TRBV30
CDR3 protein: CAWSVTDRDNYHNSPQLYEQYF
CDR3 DNA: TGTGCCTGGAGTGTGACAGACCGGGACAATTACCACAATTCCCCACAACTTTACGAGCAGTACTTC

clone size: NA
D gene: NA
J gene: TRBJ1-3
V gene: TRBV30
CDR3 protein: CATASGISGNTIYF
CDR3 DNA: TGTGCTACCGCTTCGGGGATCTCTGGAAACACCATATATTTT

clone size: NA
D gene: NA
J gene: TRBJ2-1
V gene: TRBV10-3
CDR3 protein: CAISDFGDRNEQFF
CDR3 DNA: TGTGCCATCAGTGATTTCGGGGATCGGAATGAGCAGTTCTTC

clone size: NA
D gene: TRBD1
J gene: TRBJ1-1
V gene: TRBV6-5
CDR3 protein: CASSYAGGNTEAFF
CDR3 DNA: TGTGCCAGCAGTTACGCAGGGGGGAACACTGAAGCTTTCTTT

clone size: NA
D gene: NA
J gene: TRBJ2-7
V gene: TRBV5-5
CDR3 protein: CASSLGYSPEQYF
CDR3 DNA: TGTGCCAGCAGCTTGGGGTACAGTCCTGAGCAGTACTTC

clone size: NA
D gene: TRBD1
J gene: TRBJ1-2
V gene: TRBV7-2
CDR3 protein: CASSLAAGGNYGYTF
CDR3 DNA: TGTGCCAGCAGCTTAGCGGCAGGGGGCAACTATGGCTACACCTTC

clone size: NA
D gene: TRBD1
J gene: TRBJ1-6
V gene: TRBV2
CDR3 protein: CASSPGTGKETLHF
CDR3 DNA: TGTGCCAGCAGTCCAGGGACAGGGAAGGAAACCCTCCACTTT

clone size: NA
D gene: TRBD2
J gene: TRBJ2-5
V gene: TRBV9
CDR3 protein: CASSVTSGSYETQYF
CDR3 DNA: TGTGCCAGCAGCGTCACTAGCGGGAGTTACGAGACCCAGTACTTC

clone size: NA
D gene: NA
J gene: TRBJ1-1
V gene: TRBV5-6
CDR3 protein: CASSPQHKNEAFF
CDR3 DNA: TGTGCCAGCAGCCCCCAACATAAGAATGAAGCTTTCTTT

clone size: once
D gene: NA
J gene: TRBJ2-3
V gene: TRBV7-3
CDR3 protein: CASSSYGTPSTDTQYF
CDR3 DNA: TGTGCCAGCAGCTCATACGGGACACCGAGCACAGATACGCAGTATTTT

clone size: NA
D gene: TRBD2
J gene: TRBJ2-1
V gene: TRBV27
CDR3 protein: CASRFGGGAPGNEQFF
CDR3 DNA: TGTGCCAGCAGATTTGGGGGAGGGGCGCCGGGGAATGAGCAGTTCTTC

clone size: NA
D gene: NA
J gene: TRBJ2-7
V gene: TRBV3-1/TRBV3-2
CDR3 protein: CASQGTGSSYEQYF
CDR3 DNA: TGTGCCAGCCAAGGTACAGGGAGCTCCTACGAGCAGTACTTC

clone size: NA
D gene: TRBD1
J gene: TRBJ2-7
V gene: TRBV30
CDR3 protein: CAWSRGLVVQYF
CDR3 DNA: TGTGCCTGGAGCAGGGGGCTTGTGGTGCAGTACTTC

clone size: NA
D gene: NA
J gene: TRBJ1-1
V gene: TRBV19
CDR3 protein: CASSRGPGNTEAFF
CDR3 DNA: TGTGCCAGTAGTAGAGGTCCTGGGAACACTGAAGCTTTCTTT

clone size: NA
D gene: TRBD1
J gene: TRBJ2-7
V gene: TRBV4-1
CDR3 protein: CASSPRQGPGFEQYF
CDR3 DNA: TGCGCCAGCAGCCCTAGACAGGGCCCCGGGTTCGAGCAGTACTTC

clone size: NA
D gene: TRBD2
J gene: TRBJ2-1
V gene: TRBV7-3
CDR3 protein: CASSLRGRAGNEQFF
CDR3 DNA: TGTGCCAGCAGCTTACGAGGGAGGGCGGGGAATGAGCAGTTCTTC

clone size: NA
D gene: TRBD1
J gene: TRBJ1-2
V gene: TRBV5-1
CDR3 protein: CASSIGTGTNYGYTF
CDR3 DNA: TGCGCCAGCAGCATTGGGACAGGAACTAACTATGGCTACACCTTC

clone size: NA
D gene: NA
J gene: TRBJ2-3
V gene: TRBV24-1
CDR3 protein: CATSSRTNTDTQYF
CDR3 DNA: TGTGCCACCAGTTCACGGACAAACACAGATACGCAGTATTTT

clone size: NA
D gene: NA
J gene: TRBJ1-5
V gene: TRBV6-1
CDR3 protein: CASSEPTGDQPQHF
CDR3 DNA: TGTGCCAGCAGTGAACCGACAGGCGATCAGCCCCAGCATTTT

clone size: NA
D gene: TRBD1
J gene: TRBJ1-2
V gene: TRBV5-6
CDR3 protein: CASSLSGTGDGYGYTF
CDR3 DNA: TGTGCCAGCAGCTTGTCCGGGACAGGGGATGGGTATGGCTACACCTTC

clone size: NA
D gene: TRBD2
J gene: TRBJ2-3
V gene: TRBV5-6
CDR3 protein: CASSGGLAGTDTQYF
CDR3 DNA: TGTGCCAGCAGCGGTGGACTAGCGGGTACAGATACGCAGTATTTT